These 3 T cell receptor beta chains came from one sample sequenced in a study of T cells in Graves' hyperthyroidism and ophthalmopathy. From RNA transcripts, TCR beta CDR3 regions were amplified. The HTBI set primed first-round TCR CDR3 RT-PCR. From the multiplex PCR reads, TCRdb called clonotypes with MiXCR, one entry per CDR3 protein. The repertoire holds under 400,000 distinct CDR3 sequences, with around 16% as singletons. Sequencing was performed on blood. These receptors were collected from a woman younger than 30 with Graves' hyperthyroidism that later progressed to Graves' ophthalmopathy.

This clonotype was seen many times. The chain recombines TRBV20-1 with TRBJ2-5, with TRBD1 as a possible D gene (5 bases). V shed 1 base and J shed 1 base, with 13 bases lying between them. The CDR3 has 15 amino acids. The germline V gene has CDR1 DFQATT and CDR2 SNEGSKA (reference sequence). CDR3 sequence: CSARGATAIQETQYF. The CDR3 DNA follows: TGCAGTGCTAGAGGAGCGACAGCGATCCAAGAGACCCAGTACTTC.

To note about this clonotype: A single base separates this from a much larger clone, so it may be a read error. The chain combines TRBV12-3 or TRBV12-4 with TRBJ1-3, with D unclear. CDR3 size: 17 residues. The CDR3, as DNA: TGTGCCAGCAGTTTAACGGTCTACGCGGGGTCCGGAAACACCATATGTTTT. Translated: CASSLTVYAGSGNTICF.

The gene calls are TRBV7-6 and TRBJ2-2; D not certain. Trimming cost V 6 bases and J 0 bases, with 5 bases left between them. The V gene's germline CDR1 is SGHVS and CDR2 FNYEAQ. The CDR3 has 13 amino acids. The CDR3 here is CASRSANTGELFF. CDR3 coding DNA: TGTGCCAGCAGGTCCGCGAACACCGGGGAGCTGTTTTTT.